Below, 24 T cell receptor beta chains from the same sample are listed, as sequenced in a study of neoadjuvant anti-PD-1 for oral cavity cancer. The protocol was immunoSEQ multiplex PCR, while the TCRdb copy is restricted to in-frame clones and leaves out a portion. The table includes over 15,000 clones, roughly 69% detected once. The specimen was PBMCs, collected before nivolumab (anti-PD-1) treatment. All receptors derive from a person aged 40 to 85 with oral cavity squamous cell carcinoma.

As DNA, the CDR3 is TGTGCCAGCAGAGGACAGGGCTATGGCTACACCTTC. Encoded protein: CASRGQGYGYTF. The rearrangement joins TRBV2 to TRBJ1-2, with 8 bases identical to TRBD1. With 6 bases clipped from V and 4 bases from J, the junction kept 1 base outside the gene matches. The CDR3 extends over 12 amino acids. Germline loops: CDR1 SNHLY, CDR2 FYNNEI. Combining the CDR3 with reference TRBV2 and TRBJ1-2 gives the whole variable domain EPEVTQTPSHQVTQMGQEVILRCVPISNHLYFYWYRQILGQKVEFLVSFYNNEISEKSEIFDDQFSVERPDGSNFTLKIRSTKLEDSAMYFCASRGQGYGYTFGSGTRLTVV.

The V gene is TRBV6-1, the J gene TRBJ1-4; 8 bases match TRBD1. The CDR3 runs 17 residues. From germline, CDR1 is MNHNS and CDR2 SASEGT. V dropped 1 base and J dropped 4; count of bases not matched to a gene: 8. The CDR3 coding sequence is TGTGCCAGCAGTGAAGTAGGACAGGGCCTCTTTAATGAAAAACTGTTTTTT. This encodes CASSEVGQGLFNEKLFF.

This chain joins TRBV2 and TRBJ2-2, with TRBD2 identical over 8 bases. V shed 7 bases, J shed 0 bases, and the junction held 4 bases outside the gene matches. The CDR3 is 15 amino acids. Germline CDR1 reads SNHLY; CDR2 reads FYNNEI. Here the CDR3 reads CASTGTRANTGELFF. The CDR3 coding sequence is TGTGCCAGCACCGGGACTAGGGCGAACACCGGGGAGCTGTTTTTT. The variable domain in full, with the rest retrieved from reference TRBV2 and TRBJ2-2, is EPEVTQTPSHQVTQMGQEVILRCVPISNHLYFYWYRQILGQKVEFLVSFYNNEISEKSEIFDDQFSVERPDGSNFTLKIRSTKLEDSAMYFCASTGTRANTGELFFGEGSRLTVL.

This clone was picked up one time. This sequence joins TRBV9 and TRBJ2-1, with TRBD1 matching 8 bases. In germline, CDR1 is SGDLS, CDR2 YYNGEE. V lost 0 bases and J lost 8; bases outside the gene matches: 7. This CDR3 is built from 15 residues. CDR3: CASSVVGQGGDEQFF. CDR3 nucleotides: TGTGCCAGCAGCGTAGTAGGACAGGGTGGCGATGAGCAGTTCTTC.

The chain recombines TRBV6-1 with TRBJ2-7, with 9 bases that match TRBD1. Trimming at V came to 0 bases and at J to 5 bases, leaving 20 bases not matched to a gene. The CDR3 runs to 20 residues. From germline, CDR1 is MNHNS and CDR2 SASEGT. The CDR3 protein is CASSEAGRGQGLATNDEQYF. CDR3 nucleotide sequence: TGTGCCAGCAGTGAAGCCGGGCGGGGACAGGGTCTTGCTACGAATGACGAGCAGTACTTC.

The chain recombines TRBV28 with TRBJ2-4; TRBD2 matches at 8 bases. V was pared by 6 bases and J by 6 bases, with 10 bases of the junction left unmatched. Per germline, CDR1 MDHEN and CDR2 SYDVKM. This CDR3 is built from 15 residues. Here the CDR3 DNA reads TGTGCCAGCAGACTTACTAGCGGCAGGGGAAACATTCAGTACTTC. Its translation is CASRLTSGRGNIQYF.

This clone has just one count. CDR3 bases: TGTGCCAGCAGCGCCCCCTCGGTCCGCGGACCAGGCGAGCAGTACTTC. Translating gives CASSAPSVRGPGEQYF. The chain joins TRBV11-2 to TRBJ2-7; no clear D gene. In germline, CDR1 is SGHAT, CDR2 FQNNGV. The CDR3 has 16 amino acids. V dropped 5 bases and J dropped 6 bases, with 23 bases sitting between them.

V is TRBV7-9 and J is TRBJ1-2, with unresolved D. The CDR3 runs 16 residues. CDR1 SEHNR and CDR2 FQNEAQ come from the germline V gene (reference sequence). Trimming cost V 1 base and J 6 bases, with 18 bases left between them. CDR3 sequence: CASSLGRGELWNGYTF. CDR3 coding DNA: TGTGCCAGCAGCTTAGGACGGGGAGAACTCTGGAATGGCTACACCTTC.

This sequence joins TRBV2 and TRBJ2-7; 12 bases are a match to TRBD2. V was clipped by 1 base and J by 11 bases; unmatched bases: 6. The V gene's germline CDR1 is SNHLY and CDR2 FYNNEI. This CDR3 has 14 amino acids. CDR3 coding DNA: TGTGCCAGCAGTGAAGTTCGGACTAGCGGGAATGAGTACTTC. Protein sequence: CASSEVRTSGNEYF.

The chain uses TRBV30 and TRBJ2-7; D gene unclear. The CDR3 length is 11 residues. Germline CDR1 is GTSNPN and CDR2 is SVGIG (reference sequence). With 5 bases removed from V and 6 bases from J, the gap between germline ends came to 11 bases. CDR3 in DNA: TGTGCCTGGGGTGAGCAGCGCGAGCAGTACTTC. Its translation: CAWGEQREQYF.

This clone turned up a few times. The V gene is TRBV6-1, the J gene TRBJ2-7; the match to TRBD1 covers 9 bases. Germline lookup yields CDR1 MNHNS and CDR2 SASEGT. The junction had 6 bases not matched to a gene; V was cut back by 1 base and J by 2 bases. The CDR3 covers 16 residues. The DNA for the CDR3 is TGTGCCAGCAGTGAAGTATACGACAGGGGGACCTACGAGCAGTACTTC. It encodes CASSEVYDRGTYEQYF.

V usage is TRBV7-8 and J usage is TRBJ2-7; D unclear. Germline V gives CDR1 SGHVS, CDR2 FQNEAQ. The CDR3 is 12 residues long. V was clipped by 5 bases and J by 4 bases, with 9 bases between them. CDR3 protein: CASSPAVYEQYF. The CDR3 bases are TGTGCCAGCAGCCCCGCCGTTTACGAGCAGTACTTC.

V and J are TRBV7-9 and TRBJ2-7, with D unresolved. Per the germline V gene, CDR1 is SEHNR and CDR2 is FQNEAQ (reference sequence). The CDR3 contains 16 residues. Between the trimmed V and J ends, which lost 5 bases and 2 bases, there was a span of 19 bases. This chain's CDR3 is CASSHTSQREAYEQYF. DNA of the CDR3: TGTGCCAGCAGCCACACCTCACAAAGGGAAGCCTACGAGCAGTACTTC. Variable domain in full (rest from reference TRBV7-9 and TRBJ2-7): DTGVSQNPRHKITKRGQNVTFRCDPISEHNRLYWYRQTLGQGPEFLTYFQNEAQLEKSRLLSDRFSAERPKGSFSTLEIQRTEQGDSAMYLCASSHTSQREAYEQYFGPGTRLTVT.

This clone was observed a single time. The rearrangement links TRBV6-5 to TRBJ1-5, with TRBD1 as a possible D gene (6 bases). Germline CDR1 and CDR2: MNHEY and SVGAGI. This CDR3 has 13 residues. V shed 8 bases and J shed 4 bases, with 12 bases lying between them. The CDR3 protein is CASADRPNQPQHF. The CDR3 region has the DNA TGTGCCAGCGCGGACAGACCGAATCAGCCCCAGCATTTT.

V usage is TRBV27 and J usage is TRBJ2-3, with D maybe TRBD1 (5 bases). CDR1 and CDR2 from the germline V gene are MNHEY and SMNVEV (reference sequence). With 0 bases removed from V and 2 bases from J, the gap between germline ends came to 9 bases. The CDR3 is made up of 15 amino acids. CDR3 amino acids: CASSLSRTPTDTQYF. The CDR3 bases are TGTGCCAGCAGTTTATCGAGGACACCCACAGATACGCAGTATTTT.

The genes are TRBV6-5 and TRBJ2-3, with 8 bases identical to TRBD1. After removal of 5 bases from V and 3 bases from J, the junction contained 4 bases not matched to a gene. Germline CDR1 is MNHEY and CDR2 is SVGAGI. The CDR3 totals 14 residues. CDR3 sequence (DNA): TGTGCCAGCAGTAGGACAGGGAGGACAGATACGCAGTATTTT. Protein: CASSRTGRTDTQYF.

This clone turned up a few times. CDR3 in amino acids: CASSLRVINEKLFF. The CDR3 DNA reads TGTGCCAGCAGCCTGAGGGTGATTAATGAAAAACTGTTTTTT. The genes are TRBV28 and TRBJ1-4, with D hard to call. The V end lost 6 bases, the J end lost 4 bases, and 12 bases lay between the germline ends. Looked up from germline, CDR1 is MDHEN and CDR2 is SYDVKM. CDR3 length: 14 residues.

This clone has a handful of counts. The chain carries TRBV27 and TRBJ2-5; D is perhaps TRBD1 or TRBD2 (5 bases each). V was pared by 2 bases and J by 8 bases, with 12 bases between. The germline V gene encodes CDR1 MNHEY and CDR2 SMNVEV (reference sequence). This CDR3 contains 13 residues. CDR3 in DNA: TGTGCCAGCAGTTTAGGGACGGACCATACCCAGTACTTC. Protein product: CASSLGTDHTQYF.

CDR3 nucleotides: TGTGCCAGCAGCCGCCTGGAGACCCAGTACTTC. Its translation: CASSRLETQYF. This chain links TRBV7-8 with TRBJ2-5; D is unresolved. Trimming took 5 bases from V and 5 from J, leaving 6 bases between them. The germline V gene has CDR1 SGHVS and CDR2 FQNEAQ. The CDR3 length is 11 residues.

The CDR3 region is CASSLAGQGATEAFF. The CDR3 DNA follows: TGTGCCAGCAGCTTAGCAGGACAGGGGGCAACTGAAGCTTTCTTT. The genes are TRBV7-3 and TRBJ1-1; 11 nucleotides match TRBD1. V shed 2 bases and J 5 bases; nucleotides not matched to a gene: 4. CDR3 length: 15 amino acids. The V gene's germline CDR1 is SGHTA and CDR2 FQGTGA. The full variable domain, rest sourced from reference TRBV7-3 and TRBJ1-1, is GAGVSQTPSNKVTEKGKYVELRCDPISGHTALYWYRQSLGQGPEFLIYFQGTGAADDSGLPNDRFFAVRPEGSVSTLKIQRTERGDSAVYLCASSLAGQGATEAFFGQGTRLTVV.

This chain connects TRBV5-6 to TRBJ2-1; TRBD2 aligns across 7 bases. Germline-derived CDR1 and CDR2 are SGHDT and YYEEEE. The CDR3 has 14 amino acids. V shed 1 base, J shed 3 bases, and the junction held 1 base outside the gene matches. The CDR3 reads CASSLPSGYNEQFF. The CDR3 DNA reads as TGTGCCAGCAGCTTGCCTAGCGGCTACAATGAGCAGTTCTTC.

This chain links TRBV11-3 with TRBJ2-2; D may match TRBD1 or TRBD2 (5 bases each). Trimming removed 5 bases at V and 2 bases at J, with 18 bases between. The CDR3 is 17 amino acids. Germline lookup yields CDR1 SGHNT and CDR2 YENEEA. CDR3 nucleotides: TGTGCCAGCAGCCAGTATCCCCAGGGAGACAACACCGGGGAGCTGTTTTTT. This translates into CASSQYPQGDNTGELFF.

CDR3 coding DNA: TGTGCCAGCACCCCTAGCGGGAGCCAAGAGACCCAGTACTTC. It translates to CASTPSGSQETQYF. The chain recombines TRBV7-9 with TRBJ2-5, with 10 bases identical to TRBD2. This CDR3 region has 14 residues. Per germline, CDR1 SEHNR and CDR2 FQNEAQ (reference sequence). V was pared by 7 bases and J by 1 base, with 3 bases of the junction left unmatched. The full variable domain, completed using reference TRBV7-9 and TRBJ2-5, is DTGVSQNPRHKITKRGQNVTFRCDPISEHNRLYWYRQTLGQGPEFLTYFQNEAQLEKSRLLSDRFSAERPKGSFSTLEIQRTEQGDSAMYLCASTPSGSQETQYFGPGTRLLVL.

This clone came up once. The rearrangement joins TRBV10-3 to TRBJ2-7; possible D gene TRBD2, 6 bases. V was trimmed by 0 bases and J by 11 bases, leaving 20 bases between them. This CDR3 has 15 residues. Germline values: CDR1 ENHRY, CDR2 SYGVKD. In DNA, the CDR3 is TGTGCCATCAGTGAGTCGAACCGGGGGTTGGAGGTTGAGTACTTC. As protein: CAISESNRGLEVEYF.